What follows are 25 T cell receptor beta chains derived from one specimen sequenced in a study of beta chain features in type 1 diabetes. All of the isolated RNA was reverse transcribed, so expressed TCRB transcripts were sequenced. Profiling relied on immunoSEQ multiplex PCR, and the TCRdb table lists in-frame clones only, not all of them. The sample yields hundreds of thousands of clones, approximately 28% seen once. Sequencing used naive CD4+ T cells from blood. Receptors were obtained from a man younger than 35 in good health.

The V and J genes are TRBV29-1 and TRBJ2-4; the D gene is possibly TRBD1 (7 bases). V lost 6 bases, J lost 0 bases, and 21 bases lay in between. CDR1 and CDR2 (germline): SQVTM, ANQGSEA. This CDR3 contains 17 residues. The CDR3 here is CSVVGGTARIAKNIQYF. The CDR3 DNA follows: TGCAGCGTCGTTGGCGGGACAGCGAGGATAGCCAAAAACATTCAGTACTTC.

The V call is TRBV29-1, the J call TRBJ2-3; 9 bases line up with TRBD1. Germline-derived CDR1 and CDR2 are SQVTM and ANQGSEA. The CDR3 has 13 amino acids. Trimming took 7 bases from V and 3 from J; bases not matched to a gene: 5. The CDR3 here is CSGRQGGTDTQYF. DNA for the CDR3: TGCAGCGGCAGACAGGGGGGAACAGATACGCAGTATTTT.

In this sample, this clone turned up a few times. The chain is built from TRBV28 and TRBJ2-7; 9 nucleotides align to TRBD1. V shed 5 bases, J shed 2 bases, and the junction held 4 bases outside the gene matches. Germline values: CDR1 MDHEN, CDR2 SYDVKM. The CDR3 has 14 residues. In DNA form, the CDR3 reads TGTGCCAGCAGTCCGGGACAGGGCCCCTACGAGCAGTACTTC. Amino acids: CASSPGQGPYEQYF.

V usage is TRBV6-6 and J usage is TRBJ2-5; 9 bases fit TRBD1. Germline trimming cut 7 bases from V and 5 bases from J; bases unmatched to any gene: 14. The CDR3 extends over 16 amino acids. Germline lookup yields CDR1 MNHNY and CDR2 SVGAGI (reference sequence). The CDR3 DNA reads TGTGCCAGCACGGATGGGGGGACAGGGTGGAGGGAGACCCAGTACTTC. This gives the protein CASTDGGTGWRETQYF.

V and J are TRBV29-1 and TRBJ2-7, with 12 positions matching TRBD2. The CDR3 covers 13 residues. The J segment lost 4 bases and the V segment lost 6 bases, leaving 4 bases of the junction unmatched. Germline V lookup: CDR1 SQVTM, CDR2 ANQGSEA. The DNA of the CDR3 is TGCAGCGTCAGGACTAGCGGGATGTACGAGCAGTACTTC. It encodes CSVRTSGMYEQYF.

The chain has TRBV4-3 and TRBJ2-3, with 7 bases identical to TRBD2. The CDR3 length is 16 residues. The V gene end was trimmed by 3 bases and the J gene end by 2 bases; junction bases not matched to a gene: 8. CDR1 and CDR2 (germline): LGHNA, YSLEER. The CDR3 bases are TGCGCCAGCAGCCACCGGGCGGGAGCTAACACAGATACGCAGTATTTT. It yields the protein CASSHRAGANTDTQYF.

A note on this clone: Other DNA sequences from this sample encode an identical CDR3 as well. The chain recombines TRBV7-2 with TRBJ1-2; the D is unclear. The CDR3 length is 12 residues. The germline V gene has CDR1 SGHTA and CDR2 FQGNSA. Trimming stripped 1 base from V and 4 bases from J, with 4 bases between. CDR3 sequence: CASSLGGYGYTF. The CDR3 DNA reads TGTGCCAGCAGCTTAGGGGGCTATGGCTACACCTTC. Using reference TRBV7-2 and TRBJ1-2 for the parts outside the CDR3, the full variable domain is GAGVSQSPSNKVTEKGKDVELRCDPISGHTALYWYRQSLGQGLEFLIYFQGNSAPDKSGLPSDRFSAERTGGSVSTLTIQRTQQEDSAVYLCASSLGGYGYTFGSGTRLTVV.

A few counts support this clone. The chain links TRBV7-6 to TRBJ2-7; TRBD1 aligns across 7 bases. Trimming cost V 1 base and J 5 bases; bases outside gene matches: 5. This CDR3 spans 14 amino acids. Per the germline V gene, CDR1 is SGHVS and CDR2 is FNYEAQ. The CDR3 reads CASSLDRGYNEQYF. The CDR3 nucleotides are TGTGCCAGCAGCTTAGACAGGGGATACAACGAGCAGTACTTC.

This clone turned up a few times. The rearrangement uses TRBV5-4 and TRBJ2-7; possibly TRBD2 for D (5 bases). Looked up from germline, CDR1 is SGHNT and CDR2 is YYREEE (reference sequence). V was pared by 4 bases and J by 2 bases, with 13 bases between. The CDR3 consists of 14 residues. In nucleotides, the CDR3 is TGTGCCAGCAGCCTGGGGAGAACTACCTACGAGCAGTACTTC. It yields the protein CASSLGRTTYEQYF.

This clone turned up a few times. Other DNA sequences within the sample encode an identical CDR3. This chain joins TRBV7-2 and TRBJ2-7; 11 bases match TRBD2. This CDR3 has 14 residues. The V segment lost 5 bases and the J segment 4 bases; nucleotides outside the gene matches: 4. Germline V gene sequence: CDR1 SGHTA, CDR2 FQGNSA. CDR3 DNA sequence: TGTGCCAGCAGCCCGACTAGCGGGACTTACGAGCAGTACTTC. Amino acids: CASSPTSGTYEQYF.

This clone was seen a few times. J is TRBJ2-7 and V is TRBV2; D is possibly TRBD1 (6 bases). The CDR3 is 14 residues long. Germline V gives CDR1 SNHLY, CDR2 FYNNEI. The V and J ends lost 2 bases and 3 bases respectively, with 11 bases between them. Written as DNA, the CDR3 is TGTGCCAGCAGTGAATTCGGGACAAGCTACGAGCAGTACTTC. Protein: CASSEFGTSYEQYF.

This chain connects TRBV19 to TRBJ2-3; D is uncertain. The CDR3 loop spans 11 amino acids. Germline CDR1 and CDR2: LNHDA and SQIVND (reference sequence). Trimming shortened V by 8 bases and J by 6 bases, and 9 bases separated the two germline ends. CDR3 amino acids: CASRTADTQYF. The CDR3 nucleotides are TGTGCCAGTCGGACCGCCGATACGCAGTATTTT.

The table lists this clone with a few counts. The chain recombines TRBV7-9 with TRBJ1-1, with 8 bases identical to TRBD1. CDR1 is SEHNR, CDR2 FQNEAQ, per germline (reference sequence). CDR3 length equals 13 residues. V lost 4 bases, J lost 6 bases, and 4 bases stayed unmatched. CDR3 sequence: CASSSQGDSEAFF. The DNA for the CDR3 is TGTGCCAGCAGCTCACAGGGGGATTCTGAAGCTTTCTTT.

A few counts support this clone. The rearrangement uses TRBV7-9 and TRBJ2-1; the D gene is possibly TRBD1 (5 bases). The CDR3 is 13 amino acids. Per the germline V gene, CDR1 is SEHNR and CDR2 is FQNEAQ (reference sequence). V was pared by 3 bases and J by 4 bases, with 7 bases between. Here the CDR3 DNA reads TGTGCCAGCAGCTTCAGACAGTACAATGAGCAGTTCTTC. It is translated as CASSFRQYNEQFF.

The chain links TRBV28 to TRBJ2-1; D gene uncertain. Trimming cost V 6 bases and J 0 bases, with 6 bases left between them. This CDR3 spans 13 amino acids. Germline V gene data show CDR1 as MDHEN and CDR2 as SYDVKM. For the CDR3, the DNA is TGTGCCAGCAGCCCATCCTCCTACAATGAGCAGTTCTTC. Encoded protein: CASSPSSYNEQFF.

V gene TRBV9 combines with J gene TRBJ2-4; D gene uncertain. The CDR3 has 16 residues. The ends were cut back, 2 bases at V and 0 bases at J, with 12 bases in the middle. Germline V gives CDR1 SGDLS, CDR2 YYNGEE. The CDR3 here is CASSVGLGLAKNIQYF. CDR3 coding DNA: TGTGCCAGCAGCGTCGGGCTAGGGCTAGCCAAAAACATTCAGTACTTC. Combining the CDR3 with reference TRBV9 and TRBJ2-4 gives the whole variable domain DSGVTQTPKHLITATGQRVTLRCSPRSGDLSVYWYQQSLDQGLQFLIQYYNGEERAKGNILERFSAQQFPDLHSELNLSSLELGDSALYFCASSVGLGLAKNIQYFGAGTRLSVL.

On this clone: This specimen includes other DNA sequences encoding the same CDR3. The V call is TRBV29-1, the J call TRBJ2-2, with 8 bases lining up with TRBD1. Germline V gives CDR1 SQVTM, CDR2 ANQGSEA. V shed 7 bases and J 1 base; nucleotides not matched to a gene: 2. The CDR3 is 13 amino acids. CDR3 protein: CSGGQGNTGELFF. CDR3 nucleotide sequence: TGCAGCGGAGGACAGGGGAACACCGGGGAGCTGTTTTTT.

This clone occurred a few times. This CDR3 reads CASSTTGNEQFF. The CDR3 nucleotides are TGTGCCAGCAGCACCACAGGGAATGAGCAGTTCTTC. The chain is built from TRBV7-8 and TRBJ2-1; D might be TRBD1 (6 bases). CDR1 SGHVS and CDR2 FQNEAQ come from the germline V gene. CDR3 length: 12 amino acids. V shed 5 bases and J shed 7 bases, with 9 bases lying between them.

The CDR3 nucleotides are TGTGCCAGCAGTCGCAGCGATTCGGGAGAGACCCAGTACTTC. This translates into CASSRSDSGETQYF. The chain employs TRBV4-2 and TRBJ2-5; unclear D gene. Trimming removed 6 bases from V and 4 bases from J, with 15 bases in between. Germline V gene lookup returns CDR1 LGHNA and CDR2 YNFKEQ. The CDR3 length is 14 residues.

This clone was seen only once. The CDR3 region has the DNA TGTGCCAGCAGTTTAGGGGGCGCGAAGACCCAGTACTTC. This gives the protein CASSLGGAKTQYF. The chain couples TRBV28 to TRBJ2-5; D is possibly TRBD1 (6 bases). The germline gives CDR1 MDHEN, CDR2 SYDVKM. V lost 2 bases and J lost 6, with 10 bases in between. This CDR3 comprises 13 residues. Based on the CDR3 plus reference TRBV28 and TRBJ2-5, the full variable domain is DVKVTQSSRYLVKRTGEKVFLECVQDMDHENMFWYRQDPGLGLRLIYFSYDVKMKEKGDIPEGYSVSREKKERFSLILESASTNQTSMYLCASSLGGAKTQYFGPGTRLLVL.

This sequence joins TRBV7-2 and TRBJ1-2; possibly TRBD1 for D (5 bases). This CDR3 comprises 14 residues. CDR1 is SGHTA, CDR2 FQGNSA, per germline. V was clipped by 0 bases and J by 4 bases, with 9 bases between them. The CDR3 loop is CASSLAGEGYGYTF. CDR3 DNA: TGTGCCAGCAGCTTAGCAGGGGAAGGCTATGGCTACACCTTC.

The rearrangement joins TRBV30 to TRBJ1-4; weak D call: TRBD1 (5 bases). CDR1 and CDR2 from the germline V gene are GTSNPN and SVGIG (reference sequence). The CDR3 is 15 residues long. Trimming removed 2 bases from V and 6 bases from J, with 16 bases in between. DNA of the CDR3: TGTGCCTGGAGTCTCACTCACGGGGGGGATGAAAAACTGTTTTTT. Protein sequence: CAWSLTHGGDEKLFF.

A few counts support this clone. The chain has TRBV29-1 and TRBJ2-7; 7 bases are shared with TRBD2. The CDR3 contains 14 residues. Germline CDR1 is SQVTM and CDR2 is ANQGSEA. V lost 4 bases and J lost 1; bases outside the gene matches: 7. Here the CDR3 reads CSVAWLADSYEQYF. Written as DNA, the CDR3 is TGCAGCGTTGCGTGGCTAGCGGATTCCTACGAGCAGTACTTC.

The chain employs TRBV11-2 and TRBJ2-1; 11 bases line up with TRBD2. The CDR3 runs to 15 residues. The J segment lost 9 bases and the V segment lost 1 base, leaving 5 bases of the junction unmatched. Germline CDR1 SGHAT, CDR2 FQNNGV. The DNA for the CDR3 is TGTGCCAGCAGCTTAGCACTAGCGGGAGATGGTGAGCAGTTCTTC. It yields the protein CASSLALAGDGEQFF.

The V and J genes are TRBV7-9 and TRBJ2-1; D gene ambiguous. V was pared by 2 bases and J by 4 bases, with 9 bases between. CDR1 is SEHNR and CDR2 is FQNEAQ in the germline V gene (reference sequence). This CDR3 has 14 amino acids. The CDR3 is CASSLSLGYNEQFF. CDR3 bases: TGTGCCAGCAGCTTAAGTCTCGGATACAATGAGCAGTTCTTC.